This T cell receptor beta chain was sequenced for a study of vaccination and CD4 T cells after COVID-19. Study context: Diagnosis preceded the drawing of post-COVID samples by a median approximately 100 days (range 35 to 161).

Per the germline V gene, CDR1 is MGHRA and CDR2 is YSYEKL. Trimming pared 1 base from V and 4 bases from J, leaving 17 bases between. The CDR3 runs 16 residues. TCRdb recomputed calls from the PCR reads with MiXCR, one row per CDR3 protein. The table shows more than 25,000 distinct CDR3 sequences, with around 49% occurring only once. General observations from the study: Among those convalescent, a median approximately 83% of reactive clones emerged solely post-vaccination.

Time point given: late sampling 161 to 241 days after vaccination in three convalescent patients. Recorded positive PCR dates fall between March and December 2020, preceding US Alpha, Beta and Delta variants. Note on this clonotype: The antigen remains unidentified.

This TCR derives from a human donor who had recovered from COVID-19. The sample in question was CD4+ T cells from blood, obtained about 7 months after SARS-CoV-2 vaccination. V is TRBV4-1 and J is TRBJ2-7, with D maybe TRBD1 (5 bases). CDR3 in DNA: TGCGCCAGCAGCCAAGCTCCAGGGAACAGGATGTACGAGCAGTACTTC. The encoded protein is CASSQAPGNRMYEQYF.